Sequencing of this T cell receptor beta chain was carried out in a study of cytomegalovirus exposure and HLA in healthy donors. Study results and limitations: The study reported that TCR beta sequences accurately predicted HLA-A and HLA-B alleles in most subjects.

The PCR made use of 60 Vbeta and 13 Jbeta primers. Only in-frame clones appear in the TCRdb table, and some are missing; sequencing was by immunoSEQ multiplex PCR. The sample records roughly 83,000 clones, about 69% being singletons. Notes on this clone: Its antigen is not known.

Losses at the gene ends were 6 bases for V and 6 bases for J; bases not matched to a gene: 9. This CDR3 region has 15 residues. Germline V gene lookup returns CDR1 MNHEY and CDR2 SMNVEV (reference sequence). The sequenced sample was PBMCs. The chain combines TRBV27 with TRBJ1-5; TRBD1 matches 9 bases. The sequence came from a man aged 55 to 70 in good health and CMV-seronegative. As DNA, the CDR3 is TGTGCCAGCAGCCGTGGGACAGGGAGGGGTCAGCCCCAGCATTTT. It specifies CASSRGTGRGQPQHF.